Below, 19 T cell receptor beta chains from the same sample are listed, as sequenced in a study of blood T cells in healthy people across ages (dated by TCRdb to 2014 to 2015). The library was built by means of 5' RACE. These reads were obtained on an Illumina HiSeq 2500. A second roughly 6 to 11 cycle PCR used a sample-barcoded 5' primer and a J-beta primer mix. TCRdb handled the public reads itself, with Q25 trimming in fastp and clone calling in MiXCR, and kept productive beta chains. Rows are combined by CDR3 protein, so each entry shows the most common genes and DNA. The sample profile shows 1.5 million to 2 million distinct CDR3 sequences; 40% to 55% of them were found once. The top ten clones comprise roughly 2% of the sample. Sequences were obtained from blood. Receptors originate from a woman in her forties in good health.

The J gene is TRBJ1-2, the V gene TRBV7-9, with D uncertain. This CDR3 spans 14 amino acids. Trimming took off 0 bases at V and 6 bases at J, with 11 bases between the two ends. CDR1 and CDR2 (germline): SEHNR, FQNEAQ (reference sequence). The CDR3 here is CASSLARASNGYTF. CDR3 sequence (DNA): TGTGCCAGCAGCTTAGCGCGGGCGTCCAATGGCTACACCTTC.

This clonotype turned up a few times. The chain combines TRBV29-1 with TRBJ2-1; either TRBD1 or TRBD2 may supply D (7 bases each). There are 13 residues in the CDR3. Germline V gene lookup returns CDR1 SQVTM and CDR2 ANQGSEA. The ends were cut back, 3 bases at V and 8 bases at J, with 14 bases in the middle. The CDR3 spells CSVEQGGVHEQFF. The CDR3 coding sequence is TGCAGCGTTGAGCAGGGGGGGGTCCATGAGCAGTTCTTC.

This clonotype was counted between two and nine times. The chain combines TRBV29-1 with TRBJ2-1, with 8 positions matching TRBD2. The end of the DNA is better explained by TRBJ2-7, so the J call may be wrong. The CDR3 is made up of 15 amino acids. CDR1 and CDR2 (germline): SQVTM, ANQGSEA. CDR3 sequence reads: CSVGAGDGSYNEQYF. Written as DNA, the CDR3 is TGCAGCGTCGGAGCGGGGGACGGATCCTACAATGAGCAGTACTTC.

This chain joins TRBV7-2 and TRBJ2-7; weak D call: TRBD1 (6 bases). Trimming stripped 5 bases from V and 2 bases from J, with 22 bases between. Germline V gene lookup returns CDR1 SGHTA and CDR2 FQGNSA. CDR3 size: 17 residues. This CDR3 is CASSLYDPRGFPYEQYF. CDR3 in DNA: TGTGCCAGCAGCCTGTATGACCCCAGGGGCTTCCCCTACGAGCAGTACTTC.

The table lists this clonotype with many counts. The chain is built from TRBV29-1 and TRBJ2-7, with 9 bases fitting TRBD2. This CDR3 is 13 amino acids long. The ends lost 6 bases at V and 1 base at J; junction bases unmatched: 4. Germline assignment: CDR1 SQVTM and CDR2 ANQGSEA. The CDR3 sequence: CSVGGGASYEQYF. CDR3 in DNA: TGCAGCGTCGGCGGGGGGGCGTCCTACGAGCAGTACTTC.

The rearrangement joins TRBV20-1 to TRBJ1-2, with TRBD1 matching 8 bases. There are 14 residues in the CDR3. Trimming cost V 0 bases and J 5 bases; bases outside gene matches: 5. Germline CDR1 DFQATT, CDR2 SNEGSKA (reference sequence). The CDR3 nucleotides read TGCAGTGCTAGAGACACAGGGGGAGGTTATGGCTACACCTTC. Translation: CSARDTGGGYGYTF.

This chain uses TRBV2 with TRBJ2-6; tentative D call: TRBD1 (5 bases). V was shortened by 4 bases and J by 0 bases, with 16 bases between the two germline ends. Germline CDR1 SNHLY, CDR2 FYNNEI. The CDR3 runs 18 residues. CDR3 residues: CASSVTPRQSSGANVLTF. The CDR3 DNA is TGTGCCAGCAGTGTAACCCCGAGACAGAGCTCTGGGGCCAACGTCCTGACTTTC.

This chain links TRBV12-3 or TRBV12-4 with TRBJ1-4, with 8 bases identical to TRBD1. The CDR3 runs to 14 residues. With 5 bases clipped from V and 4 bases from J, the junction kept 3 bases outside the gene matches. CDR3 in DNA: TGTGCCAGCAGTACGACAGGGGATAATGAAAAACTGTTTTTT. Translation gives CASSTTGDNEKLFF.

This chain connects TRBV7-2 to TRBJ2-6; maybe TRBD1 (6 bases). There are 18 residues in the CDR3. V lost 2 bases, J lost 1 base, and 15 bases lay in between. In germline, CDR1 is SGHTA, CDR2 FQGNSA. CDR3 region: CASSLIQGPGSGANVLTF. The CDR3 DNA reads TGTGCCAGCAGCTTAATACAGGGCCCGGGGTCTGGGGCCAACGTCCTGACTTTC.

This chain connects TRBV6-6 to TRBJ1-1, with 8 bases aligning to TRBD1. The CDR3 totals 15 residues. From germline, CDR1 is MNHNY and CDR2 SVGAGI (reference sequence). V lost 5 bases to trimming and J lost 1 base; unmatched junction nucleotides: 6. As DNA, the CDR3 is TGTGCCAGCAGTAAAACCGGGACAGGGAACACTGAAGCTTTCTTT. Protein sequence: CASSKTGTGNTEAFF.

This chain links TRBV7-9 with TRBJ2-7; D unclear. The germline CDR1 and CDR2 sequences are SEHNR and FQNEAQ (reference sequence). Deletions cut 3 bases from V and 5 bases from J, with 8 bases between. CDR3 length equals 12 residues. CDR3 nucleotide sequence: TGTGCCAGCAGCTTCCGACGGGACGAGCAGTACTTC. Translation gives CASSFRRDEQYF. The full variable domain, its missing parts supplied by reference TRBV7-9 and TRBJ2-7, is DTGVSQNPRHKITKRGQNVTFRCDPISEHNRLYWYRQTLGQGPEFLTYFQNEAQLEKSRLLSDRFSAERPKGSFSTLEIQRTEQGDSAMYLCASSFRRDEQYFGPGTRLTVT.

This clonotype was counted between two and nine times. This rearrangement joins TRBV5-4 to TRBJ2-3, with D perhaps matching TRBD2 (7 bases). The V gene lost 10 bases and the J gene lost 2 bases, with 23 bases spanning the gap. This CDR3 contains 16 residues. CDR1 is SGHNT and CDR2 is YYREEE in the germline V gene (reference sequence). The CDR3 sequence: CAGGGGRGAPTDTQYF. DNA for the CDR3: TGTGCCGGGGGAGGAGGACGGGGGGCCCCCACAGATACGCAGTATTTT.

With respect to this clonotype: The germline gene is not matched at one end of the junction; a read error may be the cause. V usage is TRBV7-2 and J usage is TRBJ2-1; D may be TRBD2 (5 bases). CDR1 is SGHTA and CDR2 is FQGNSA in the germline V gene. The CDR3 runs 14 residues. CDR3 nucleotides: TGTGCCAACAGCTTGCCGGACTGGACGCGGGAGCAGTTCTTC. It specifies CANSLPDWTREQFF.

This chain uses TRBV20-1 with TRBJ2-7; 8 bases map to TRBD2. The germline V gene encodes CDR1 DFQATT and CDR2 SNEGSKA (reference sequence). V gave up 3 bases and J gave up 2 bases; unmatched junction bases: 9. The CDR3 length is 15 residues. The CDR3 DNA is TGCAGTGCTAGGGTCCCCGGGGGGGTGACCTACGAGCAGTACTTC. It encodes CSARVPGGVTYEQYF.

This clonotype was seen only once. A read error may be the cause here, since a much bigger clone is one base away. CDR3 in amino acids: CASSYSDRGDEQYF. CDR3 DNA: TGTGCCAGCAGTTACTCTGACAGGGGCGACGAGCAGTACTTC. This rearrangement joins TRBV6-5 to TRBJ2-7; 8 bases match TRBD1. Trimming took 0 bases from V and 5 from J; bases not matched to a gene: 3. The CDR3 extends over 14 amino acids. CDR1 and CDR2 from the germline V gene are MNHEY and SVGAGI.

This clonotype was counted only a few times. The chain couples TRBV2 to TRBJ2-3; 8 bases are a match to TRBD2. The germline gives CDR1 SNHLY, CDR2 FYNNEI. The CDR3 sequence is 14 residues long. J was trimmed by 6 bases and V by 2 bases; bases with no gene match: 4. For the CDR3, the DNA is TGTGCCAGCAGTGAACTAGCGGGTCCGGATACGCAGTATTTT. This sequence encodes CASSELAGPDTQYF.

The CDR3 protein is CSARDVAGTDTQYF. CDR3 DNA: TGCAGTGCTAGAGATGTTGCGGGAACAGATACGCAGTATTTT. The J gene is TRBJ2-3, the V gene TRBV20-1, with TRBD2 as a possible D gene (6 bases). The CDR3 is 14 amino acids. CDR1 is DFQATT and CDR2 is SNEGSKA in the germline V gene (reference sequence). V lost 0 bases and J 3 bases, leaving 10 bases between the germline ends.

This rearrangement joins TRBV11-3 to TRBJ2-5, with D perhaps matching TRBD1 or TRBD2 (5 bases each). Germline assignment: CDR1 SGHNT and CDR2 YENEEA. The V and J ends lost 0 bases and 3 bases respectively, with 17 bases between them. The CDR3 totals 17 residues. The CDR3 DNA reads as TGTGCCAGCAGCTTAGACGGGACGGACGGCCGAAAAGAGACCCAGTACTTC. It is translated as CASSLDGTDGRKETQYF.

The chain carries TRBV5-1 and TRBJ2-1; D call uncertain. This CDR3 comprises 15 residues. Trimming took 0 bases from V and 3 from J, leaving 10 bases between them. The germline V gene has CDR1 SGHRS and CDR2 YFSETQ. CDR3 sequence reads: CASSLEFSGYNEQFF. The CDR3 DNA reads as TGCGCCAGCAGCTTGGAGTTCTCCGGCTACAATGAGCAGTTCTTC.